The 25 T cell receptor beta chains in this list originate from one sample, sequenced in a study of blood T cell repertoires in COVID-19. Using immunoSEQ multiplex PCR, the repertoire was profiled, and TCRdb retains in-frame clones only, with some absent. In the table there are fewer than 250,000 clones, nearly 90% of which are singletons. Sequencing was done on a sample of PBMCs or T cells enriched from blood (not recorded which). The receptors come from a man aged 30 to 39 who had been exposed to COVID-19.

This chain uses TRBV7-4 with TRBJ1-4, with TRBD1 as a possible D gene (6 bases). Deletions cut 3 bases from V and 3 bases from J, with 14 bases between. The CDR3 is 16 residues long. CDR1 and CDR2 from the germline V gene are SGHVT and SQSDAQ. CDR3: CASSFGQGRANEKLFF. CDR3 DNA sequence: TGTGCCAGCAGCTTTGGGCAGGGGCGGGCTAATGAAAAACTGTTTTTT.

V is TRBV6-2 or TRBV6-3 and J is TRBJ1-5; a possible D gene is TRBD1 (6 bases). The CDR3 is 17 residues long. Between the trimmed V and J ends, which lost 6 bases and 1 base, there was a span of 19 bases. CDR1 and CDR2 from the germline V gene are MNHEY and SVGEGT. The CDR3: CASSLGGGVSSNQPQHF. The CDR3, as DNA: TGTGCCAGCAGCCTCGGTGGGGGCGTGAGCAGCAATCAGCCCCAGCATTTT.

This chain connects TRBV14 to TRBJ2-2; 7 nucleotides match TRBD2. Germline V lookup: CDR1 SGHDN, CDR2 FVKESK. The CDR3 is 16 amino acids. The V and J ends lost 4 bases and 6 bases, in that order; junction bases with no gene match: 11. The DNA of the CDR3 is TGTGCCAGCAGCCCAGCGGGGCAGCTCGACGCCGGGGAGCTGTTTTTT. This codes for CASSPAGQLDAGELFF.

V usage is TRBV2 and J usage is TRBJ2-7; no clear D. Trimming took 6 bases from V and 6 from J, leaving 9 bases between them. In germline, CDR1 is SNHLY, CDR2 FYNNEI. The CDR3 extends over 11 amino acids. This CDR3 is CASSQYGEQYF. CDR3 nucleotides: TGTGCCAGCAGCCAATACGGCGAGCAGTACTTC.

The chain is built from TRBV5-1 and TRBJ2-7; 9 bases align to TRBD2. J gave up 5 bases and V 0 bases, and 6 bases lay outside the gene matches. CDR1 SGHRS and CDR2 YFSETQ come from the germline V gene. This CDR3 is 15 amino acids long. The CDR3 DNA reads as TGCGCCAGCAGCTTGGCTGGCGGGGGGGCCAACGAGCAGTACTTC. Its translation is CASSLAGGGANEQYF.

The CDR3 coding sequence is TGTGCCACCAGTGCACGCAGGGGGCTAAAAAATTACGAGCAGTACTTC. Translated, it gives CATSARRGLKNYEQYF. The rearrangement links TRBV24-1 to TRBJ2-7; TRBD1 matches at 8 bases. CDR3 length equals 16 residues. J gave up 4 bases and V 5 bases, and 12 bases lay outside the gene matches. Germline CDR1 is KGHDR and CDR2 is SFDVKD.

V is TRBV20-1 and J is TRBJ2-7, with D possibly being TRBD1 (5 bases). The CDR3 runs to 13 residues. Trimming took 3 bases from V and 1 from J, leaving 10 bases between them. Germline-derived CDR1 and CDR2 are DFQATT and SNEGSKA (reference sequence). CDR3 nucleotide sequence: TGCAGTGCTAGTTATACAGGATCCTACGAGCAGTACTTC. It encodes CSASYTGSYEQYF.

The genes are TRBV7-9 and TRBJ2-5; unclear D gene. Germline CDR1 and CDR2: SEHNR and FQNEAQ (reference sequence). The V end lost 1 base, the J end lost 2 bases, and 17 bases lay between the germline ends. The CDR3 runs 17 residues. Here the CDR3 DNA reads TGTGCCAGCAGCTTAGGCCTCCTGGCCCAATTACAAGAGACCCAGTACTTC. As protein: CASSLGLLAQLQETQYF.

The chain is built from TRBV24-1 and TRBJ2-1; 9 bases agree with TRBD2. Per germline, CDR1 KGHDR and CDR2 SFDVKD. Trimming took 7 bases from V and 8 from J; bases not matched to a gene: 5. This CDR3 comprises 13 residues. The CDR3 loop reads CATRGGGAYEQFF. CDR3 bases: TGTGCCACCAGGGGCGGGGGGGCCTATGAGCAGTTCTTC.

The genes are TRBV20-1 and TRBJ1-1; D gene ambiguous. Trimming removed 6 bases at V and 8 bases at J, with 4 bases between. The CDR3 is 8 amino acids. Germline V CDR1 and CDR2: DFQATT, SNEGSKA (reference sequence). CDR3: CSASEAFF. The CDR3 DNA reads as TGCAGTGCCTCCGAAGCTTTCTTT.

J is TRBJ2-3 and V is TRBV7-2; D is ambiguous. Germline assignment: CDR1 SGHTA and CDR2 FQGNSA. There are 15 residues in the CDR3. V was pared by 5 bases and J by 1 base, with 13 bases between. This CDR3 is CASSGRTPGTDTQYF. DNA of the CDR3: TGTGCCAGCAGCGGTCGAACACCAGGCACAGATACGCAGTATTTT.

The chain combines TRBV5-6 with TRBJ2-7, with TRBD1 matching 8 bases. CDR1 is SGHDT, CDR2 YYEEEE, per germline. Losses at the gene ends were 5 bases for V and 9 bases for J; bases not matched to a gene: 7. This CDR3 has 12 residues. The CDR3 here is CASRLGQGPQYF. In DNA, the CDR3 is TGTGCCAGCAGACTAGGACAGGGCCCGCAGTACTTC.

V gene TRBV6-5 combines with J gene TRBJ1-6; unclear D gene. The CDR3 contains 12 residues. The germline gives CDR1 MNHEY, CDR2 SVGAGI. Trimming took 4 bases from V and 17 from J, leaving 15 bases between them. The CDR3 nucleotides read TGTGCCAGCAGTTCCCGGCGGGGTCCGGTCCACTTT. It codes for CASSSRRGPVHF.

The CDR3: CASSYGQGKNEQFF. The CDR3 DNA is TGCGCCAGCAGCTACGGACAGGGGAAAAATGAGCAGTTCTTC. V is TRBV4-1 and J is TRBJ2-1, with TRBD1 identical over 9 bases. Germline trimming cut 5 bases from V and 7 bases from J; bases unmatched to any gene: 6. Germline V gene data show CDR1 as MGHRA and CDR2 as YSYEKL. This CDR3 has 14 amino acids.

This chain uses TRBV19 with TRBJ2-3; 8 bases agree with TRBD2. This CDR3 region has 16 residues. Per germline, CDR1 LNHDA and CDR2 SQIVND (reference sequence). V was pared by 0 bases and J by 7 bases, with 9 bases of the junction left unmatched. This CDR3 is CASSIDGGTRLHTQYF. The CDR3 DNA sequence: TGTGCCAGTAGTATAGATGGAGGGACTAGGCTTCATACGCAGTATTTT.

The chain joins TRBV7-2 to TRBJ2-1; D not certain. This CDR3 region has 13 residues. V gave up 3 bases and J gave up 6 bases, with 9 bases separating them. Germline V gives CDR1 SGHTA, CDR2 FQGNSA. The CDR3 reads CASSFISTNEQFF. Here the CDR3 DNA reads TGTGCCAGCAGCTTCATCAGTACCAATGAGCAGTTCTTC.

V usage is TRBV19 and J usage is TRBJ1-5; D unresolved. Germline V gene data show CDR1 as LNHDA and CDR2 as SQIVND (reference sequence). CDR3 length: 15 amino acids. Trimming shortened V by 5 bases and J by 6 bases, and 17 bases separated the two germline ends. CDR3 sequence: CASSPPEGWSQPQHF. The CDR3 DNA sequence: TGTGCCAGTAGTCCTCCCGAAGGTTGGAGTCAGCCCCAGCATTTT.

The gene calls are TRBV19 and TRBJ2-5, with 13 positions matching TRBD2. V dropped 6 bases and J dropped 11; count of bases not matched to a gene: 15. Germline V gene lookup returns CDR1 LNHDA and CDR2 SQIVND (reference sequence). This CDR3 contains 16 residues. CDR3 in amino acids: CASSTTGGLAGASQYF. The CDR3 DNA reads TGTGCCAGTAGCACCACGGGCGGACTAGCGGGGGCCAGTCAGTACTTC.

This clone was found once. The chain carries TRBV7-9 and TRBJ2-2; no firm D call. The CDR3 extends over 12 amino acids. In germline, CDR1 is SEHNR, CDR2 FQNEAQ (reference sequence). V gave up 4 bases and J gave up 6 bases, with 6 bases separating them. CDR3 sequence (DNA): TGTGCCAGCAGCTGGGCAGCCGGGGAGCTGTTTTTT. Protein product: CASSWAAGELFF.

CDR3 sequence reads: CASSVGGTTDSPLHF. The CDR3, as DNA: TGTGCCAGCAGCGTTGGAGGGACCACAGATTCACCCCTCCACTTT. J is TRBJ1-6 and V is TRBV9, with D maybe TRBD1 (5 bases). The CDR3 spans 15 residues. Trimming removed 2 bases at V and 8 bases at J, with 14 bases between. Germline V lookup: CDR1 SGDLS, CDR2 YYNGEE. The full variable domain, completed using reference TRBV9 and TRBJ1-6, is DSGVTQTPKHLITATGQRVTLRCSPRSGDLSVYWYQQSLDQGLQFLIQYYNGEERAKGNILERFSAQQFPDLHSELNLSSLELGDSALYFCASSVGGTTDSPLHFGNGTRLTVT.

This chain connects TRBV7-2 to TRBJ1-1; 8 nucleotides align to TRBD1. The V gene's germline CDR1 is SGHTA and CDR2 FQGNSA. J was trimmed by 4 bases and V by 4 bases; bases with no gene match: 5. The CDR3 is made up of 14 amino acids. CDR3 bases: TGTGCCAGCAGCTCTTGGACAGGGAGCACTGAAGCTTTCTTT. Residues: CASSSWTGSTEAFF.

This clone was detected only once. The rearrangement links TRBV6-5 to TRBJ2-7, with 8 nucleotides matching TRBD2. The CDR3 length is 15 residues. J gave up 5 bases and V 5 bases, and 11 bases lay outside the gene matches. Germline CDR1 and CDR2: MNHEY and SVGAGI. CDR3 coding DNA: TGTGCCAGCAGTCCGGGGGGGGTCGTAGTGGACGAGCAGTACTTC. Translation: CASSPGGVVVDEQYF.

Here the CDR3 reads CASRQGTGLTDTQYF. The CDR3, as DNA: TGTGCCAGCAGACAGGGAACGGGCCTAACAGATACGCAGTATTTT. This chain connects TRBV9 to TRBJ2-3; the D gene is possibly TRBD1 (6 bases). CDR3 length equals 15 residues. The germline V gene has CDR1 SGDLS and CDR2 YYNGEE. V lost 5 bases and J lost 3, with 16 bases in between.

A few counts support this clone. The J gene is TRBJ1-1, the V gene TRBV5-5; the D is unclear. The germline V gene has CDR1 SGHKS and CDR2 YYEKEE (reference sequence). CDR3 size: 15 residues. V shed 0 bases and J shed 6 bases, with 15 bases lying between them. The CDR3 reads CASSLEARPRAEAFF. The CDR3 bases are TGTGCCAGCAGCTTGGAAGCGAGACCGAGGGCTGAAGCTTTCTTT.

This chain uses TRBV6-5 with TRBJ1-4; D may be TRBD1 (6 bases). The CDR3 length is 15 residues. Per the germline V gene, CDR1 is MNHEY and CDR2 is SVGAGI. Trimming cost V 4 bases and J 8 bases, with 17 bases left between them. As DNA, the CDR3 is TGTGCCAGCAGTTGGCGAAGTGCAGACAGGGAAAAACTGTTTTTT. Translating gives CASSWRSADREKLFF.